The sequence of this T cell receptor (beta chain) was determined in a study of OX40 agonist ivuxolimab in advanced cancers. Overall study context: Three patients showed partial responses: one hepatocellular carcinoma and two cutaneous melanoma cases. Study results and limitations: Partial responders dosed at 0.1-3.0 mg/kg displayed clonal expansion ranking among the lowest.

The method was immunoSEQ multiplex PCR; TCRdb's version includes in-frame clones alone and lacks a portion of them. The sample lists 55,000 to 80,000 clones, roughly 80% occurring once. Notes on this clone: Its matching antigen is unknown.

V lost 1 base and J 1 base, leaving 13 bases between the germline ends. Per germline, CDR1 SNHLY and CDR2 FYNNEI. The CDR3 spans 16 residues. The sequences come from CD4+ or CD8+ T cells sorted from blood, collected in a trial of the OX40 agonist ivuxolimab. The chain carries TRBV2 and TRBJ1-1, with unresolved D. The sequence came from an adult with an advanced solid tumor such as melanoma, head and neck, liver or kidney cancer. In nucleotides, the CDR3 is TGTGCCAGCAGTGAAGAAGGCTGGGCACCGAACACTGAAGCTTTCTTT. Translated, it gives CASSEEGWAPNTEAFF.